One sample yielded the 28 T cell receptor beta chains listed below, sequenced in a study of response to subunit inactivated influenza vaccine (dated by TCRdb to 2016 to 2018). Library method: RT-PCR. The sequencing machine was an Illumina HiSeq 2500. TCRdb itself trimmed the public reads at Q25 with fastp, ran MiXCR and retained productive beta chains. Each CDR3 protein appears once, grouped with its most common genes and DNA. Across this sample there are around 500,000 distinct CDR3 sequences, with over 9.5% seen only once. The top ten constitute about 12% of the sample. Per the publication, the time point label means: around 45 days after influenza vaccine administration. This specimen consisted of PBMCs from blood, obtained about 6 weeks after vaccination. Receptors were obtained from a man aged 50 to 60 who received an inactivated influenza vaccine. Donor details come from another sample of the same person, matched by shared clones.

The genes are TRBV5-1 and TRBJ2-2; the match to TRBD2 covers 8 bases. This CDR3 is 18 amino acids long. J was trimmed by 4 bases and V by 4 bases; bases with no gene match: 15. The germline gives CDR1 SGHRS, CDR2 YFSETQ. Written as DNA, the CDR3 is TGCGCCAGCAGCCCTGGCCCACTAGCGGATGTCTTCACCGGGGAGCTGTTTTTT. This encodes CASSPGPLADVFTGELFF.

The chain uses TRBV6-1 and TRBJ2-7; no clear D. The CDR3 loop spans 12 amino acids. V lost 7 bases and J 4 bases, leaving 11 bases between the germline ends. Germline V gene sequence: CDR1 MNHNS, CDR2 SASEGT. The CDR3, as DNA: TGTGCCAGCAAGGCTCCCGGGTACGAGCAGTACTTC. As protein: CASKAPGYEQYF.

The chain has TRBV6-1 and TRBJ2-1, with 12 bases fitting TRBD2. Germline assignment: CDR1 MNHNS and CDR2 SASEGT. The V and J ends lost 5 bases and 9 bases, in that order; junction bases with no gene match: 8. The CDR3 sequence is 15 residues long. CDR3 in DNA: TGTGCCAGCAGTCTGACTAGCGGGAGCCCGGGTGAGCAGTTCTTC. Its translation: CASSLTSGSPGEQFF.

This clonotype was detected ten times or more. The CDR3 nucleotides are TGCGCCAGCAGCTTCGGCGGGACTAGCGGTTCCTACGAGCAGTACTTC. It encodes CASSFGGTSGSYEQYF. This rearrangement joins TRBV5-1 to TRBJ2-7; 11 nucleotides line up with TRBD2. CDR1 SGHRS and CDR2 YFSETQ come from the germline V gene. J gave up 1 base and V 2 bases, and 5 bases lay outside the gene matches. This CDR3 contains 16 residues.

Many counts were recorded for this clonotype. The chain uses TRBV12-3 or TRBV12-4 and TRBJ2-5; D may be TRBD1 (5 bases). The V gene lost 5 bases and the J gene lost 8 bases, with 12 bases spanning the gap. This CDR3 region has 12 residues. Here the CDR3 reads CASSPLGQTQYF. CDR3 bases: TGTGCCAGCAGTCCCCTGGGGCAAACCCAGTACTTC.

The rearrangement links TRBV5-5 to TRBJ2-2; D is possibly TRBD2 (7 bases). The germline V gene has CDR1 SGHKS and CDR2 YYEKEE (reference sequence). Deletions cut 4 bases from V and 0 bases from J, with 13 bases between. CDR3 size: 16 residues. CDR3 in amino acids: CASSPRGAANTGELFF. The CDR3 DNA is TGTGCCAGCAGCCCCCGGGGGGCCGCGAACACCGGGGAGCTGTTTTTT. The full variable domain, rest sourced from reference TRBV5-5 and TRBJ2-2, is DAGVTQSPTHLIKTRGQQVTLRCSPISGHKSVSWYQQVLGQGPQFIFQYYEKEERGRGNFPDRFSARQFPNYSSELNVNALLLGDSALYLCASSPRGAANTGELFFGEGSRLTVL.

V gene TRBV7-2 combines with J gene TRBJ2-1, with D possibly matching TRBD2 (6 bases). Germline CDR1 SGHTA, CDR2 FQGNSA. V shed 1 base and J shed 0 bases, with 10 bases lying between them. The length of the CDR3 is 16 residues. The CDR3 coding sequence is TGTGCCAGCAGCTTAGGGTGGGGAGGCTCCTACAATGAGCAGTTCTTC. Protein product: CASSLGWGGSYNEQFF. Looking up the rest from reference TRBV7-2 and TRBJ2-1 gives the full variable domain: GAGVSQSPSNKVTEKGKDVELRCDPISGHTALYWYRQSLGQGLEFLIYFQGNSAPDKSGLPSDRFSAERTGGSVSTLTIQRTQQEDSAVYLCASSLGWGGSYNEQFFGPGTRLTVL.

The chain combines TRBV6-2 or TRBV6-3 with TRBJ2-7; possible D gene TRBD2, 6 bases. Germline values: CDR1 MNHEY, CDR2 SVGEGT. Trimming shortened V by 0 bases and J by 3 bases, and 21 bases separated the two germline ends. This CDR3 comprises 18 residues. The CDR3 region is CASSYSSLDVGTLYEQYF. The CDR3 bases are TGTGCCAGCAGTTACTCGAGTTTAGACGTGGGGACTCTCTACGAGCAGTACTTC.

The chain links TRBV4-3 to TRBJ2-3, with 7 bases fitting TRBD1. Per the germline V gene, CDR1 is LGHNA and CDR2 is YSLEER. V shed 1 base, J shed 2 bases, and the junction held 6 bases outside the gene matches. The CDR3 is 16 amino acids. CDR3 bases: TGCGCCAGCAGCCAAGTGGGGACAGCCACCACAGATACGCAGTATTTT. Protein: CASSQVGTATTDTQYF.

This rearrangement joins TRBV10-3 to TRBJ2-4; 12 bases fit TRBD1. The germline V gene has CDR1 ENHRY and CDR2 SYGVKD. The junction had 4 bases not matched to a gene; V was cut back by 0 bases and J by 7 bases. The CDR3 is 16 amino acids. The CDR3 coding sequence is TGTGCCATCAGTGAGTCGGGACAGGGGGCCGGGAACATTCAGTACTTC. Protein product: CAISESGQGAGNIQYF.

This clonotype has just a few counts. The chain joins TRBV29-1 to TRBJ2-1, with D possibly being TRBD1 (7 bases). CDR1 and CDR2 from the germline V gene are SQVTM and ANQGSEA. This CDR3 region has 20 residues. Between the trimmed V and J ends, which lost 0 bases and 3 bases, there was a span of 27 bases. CDR3 sequence: CSVEEEGGGYRLGYYNEQFF. The CDR3 DNA sequence: TGCAGCGTTGAAGAAGAAGGAGGGGGCTATCGTCTGGGATACTACAATGAGCAGTTCTTC.

The chain links TRBV27 to TRBJ2-1; D unresolved. In germline, CDR1 is MNHEY, CDR2 SMNVEV (reference sequence). V lost 3 bases to trimming and J lost 9 bases, with 15 bases between them. The CDR3 length is 14 residues. CDR3: CASSFTSLVTEQFF. The CDR3 DNA is TGTGCCAGCAGTTTTACCTCCCTAGTGACTGAGCAGTTCTTC.

This clonotype was observed a handful of times. This chain connects TRBV20-1 to TRBJ2-3; no reliable D call. The CDR3 extends over 14 amino acids. Germline V CDR1 and CDR2: DFQATT, SNEGSKA (reference sequence). Trimming removed 0 bases at V and 2 bases at J, with 9 bases between. The CDR3 sequence: CSAREGRFTDTQYF. The CDR3, as DNA: TGCAGTGCTAGAGAAGGACGGTTCACAGATACGCAGTATTTT.

This clonotype was found many times. The chain uses TRBV5-1 and TRBJ2-5; D is ambiguous. Trimming removed 0 bases at V and 4 bases at J, with 4 bases between. CDR1 and CDR2 (germline): SGHRS, YFSETQ. The length of the CDR3 is 12 residues. In nucleotides, the CDR3 is TGCGCCAGCAGCTTGGGATCAGAGACCCAGTACTTC. Protein sequence: CASSLGSETQYF.

This clonotype has just a few counts. This chain joins TRBV20-1 and TRBJ2-5; TRBD2 aligns across 10 bases. CDR1 and CDR2 (germline): DFQATT, SNEGSKA (reference sequence). V gave up 1 base and J gave up 5 bases; unmatched junction bases: 7. This CDR3 has 15 residues. The CDR3, as DNA: TGCAGTGCTAGAGCGCCAGCGGGGGGGCTGGAGACCCAGTACTTC. Protein sequence: CSARAPAGGLETQYF.

This clonotype turned up a few times. In DNA form, the CDR3 reads TGTGCCAGCAGCCGCGGACTAGCGGGACAATACGAGCAGTACTTC. Protein sequence: CASSRGLAGQYEQYF. The chain has TRBV4-2 and TRBJ2-7; 12 bases fit TRBD2. CDR1 and CDR2 from the germline V gene are LGHNA and YNFKEQ. V shed 4 bases and J 4 bases; nucleotides not matched to a gene: 5. The CDR3 has 15 amino acids.

The chain combines TRBV2 with TRBJ2-1; the match to TRBD2 covers 11 bases. V lost 4 bases, J lost 6 bases, and 5 bases stayed unmatched. The germline V gene has CDR1 SNHLY and CDR2 FYNNEI. CDR3 size: 15 residues. The CDR3 loop is CASSVASGGSNEQFF. CDR3 nucleotide sequence: TGTGCCAGCAGTGTTGCTAGCGGGGGGAGCAATGAGCAGTTCTTC. The entire variable domain, with the rest obtained from reference TRBV2 and TRBJ2-1, is as follows: EPEVTQTPSHQVTQMGQEVILRCVPISNHLYFYWYRQILGQKVEFLVSFYNNEISEKSEIFDDQFSVERPDGSNFTLKIRSTKLEDSAMYFCASSVASGGSNEQFFGPGTRLTVL.

This clonotype was detected only a few times. The chain joins TRBV4-2 to TRBJ1-2, with TRBD1 matching over 9 bases. Germline trimming cut 6 bases from V and 0 bases from J; bases unmatched to any gene: 17. Germline CDR1 reads LGHNA; CDR2 reads YNFKEQ. The CDR3 totals 19 residues. The CDR3: CASRQSVRDRVKSNYGYTF. DNA for the CDR3: TGTGCCAGCAGGCAATCTGTTCGGGACAGGGTGAAGTCTAACTATGGCTACACCTTC.

This chain uses TRBV24-1 with TRBJ2-1; tentative D call: TRBD1 (5 bases). V dropped 5 bases and J dropped 6 bases, with 13 bases sitting between them. Germline CDR1 is KGHDR and CDR2 is SFDVKD. The length of the CDR3 is 14 residues. CDR3 sequence reads: CATSVGQGSNEQFF. In DNA, the CDR3 is TGTGCCACCAGTGTTGGGCAGGGCAGCAATGAGCAGTTCTTC.

In its sample, this clonotype was seen many times. V is TRBV12-3 or TRBV12-4 and J is TRBJ2-6; 9 nucleotides align to TRBD1. The junction had 10 bases not matched to a gene; V was cut back by 6 bases and J by 4 bases. The CDR3 runs 17 residues. The CDR3: CASRSGQGLSGANVLTF. The CDR3 DNA follows: TGTGCCAGCAGGTCGGGACAGGGACTTTCCGGGGCCAACGTCCTGACTTTC.

The rearrangement uses TRBV2 and TRBJ2-7; no clear D gene. Germline assignment: CDR1 SNHLY and CDR2 FYNNEI. The V gene lost 6 bases and the J gene lost 6 bases, with 12 bases spanning the gap. This CDR3 has 12 amino acids. The CDR3 bases are TGTGCCAGCAGCCGGACCTCAGCCGAGCAGTACTTC. Translation gives CASSRTSAEQYF.

In this sample, this clonotype turned up a few times. The rearrangement links TRBV6-4 to TRBJ1-5; no firm D call. The CDR3 runs to 13 residues. Germline V gene sequence: CDR1 MRHNA, CDR2 SNTAGT. The V and J ends lost 4 bases and 2 bases respectively, with 6 bases between them. The CDR3 is CASSVTGNQPQHF. DNA for the CDR3: TGTGCCAGCAGTGTGACGGGCAATCAGCCCCAGCATTTT.

Many counts were recorded for this clonotype. A read error may produce the germline difference seen at one junction end. The DNA of the CDR3 is TGCAGTGCAAGAGATCAGGCGACCCTCTACGAGCAGTACTTC. Translating gives CSARDQATLYEQYF. The gene calls are TRBV20-1 and TRBJ2-7; no definite D call. CDR1 is DFQATT and CDR2 is SNEGSKA in the germline V gene (reference sequence). The CDR3 runs to 14 residues.

This clonotype was counted a few times. The chain combines TRBV10-3 with TRBJ1-5, with 10 bases matching TRBD1. This CDR3 has 15 residues. V dropped 4 bases and J dropped 7; count of bases not matched to a gene: 7. Germline loops: CDR1 ENHRY, CDR2 SYGVKD. CDR3 region: CAISAAGTGDQPQHF. In nucleotides, the CDR3 is TGTGCCATCAGTGCCGCCGGGACAGGGGACCAGCCCCAGCATTTT.

This clonotype has just a few counts. CDR3 amino acids: CASSKPWGTFFQHF. The CDR3 DNA is TGTGCCAGCAGCAAGCCCTGGGGGACCTTTTTTCAGCATTTT. V usage is TRBV21-1 and J usage is TRBJ1-5; no DNA check was done on the table's D call, TRBD1. TRBV21-1 is a recognized pseudogene. The CDR3 runs to 14 residues.

This clonotype was counted between two and nine times. The chain uses TRBV5-1 and TRBJ1-2; D ambiguous. Trimming shortened V by 4 bases and J by 0 bases, and 10 bases separated the two germline ends. This CDR3 comprises 14 residues. Per the germline V gene, CDR1 is SGHRS and CDR2 is YFSETQ. The CDR3 nucleotides are TGCGCCAGCAGCCCCAGAGACGCTAACTATGGCTACACCTTC. This gives the protein CASSPRDANYGYTF.

The sample holds a few counts of this clonotype. The V gene is TRBV7-9, the J gene TRBJ2-7; 9 bases map to TRBD1. This CDR3 is 12 amino acids long. V gave up 5 bases and J gave up 6 bases; unmatched junction bases: 2. The germline V gene has CDR1 SEHNR and CDR2 FQNEAQ (reference sequence). The CDR3 spells CASSRQGGEQYF. The CDR3 DNA reads as TGTGCCAGCAGCCGACAGGGGGGCGAGCAGTACTTC. Filled out from reference TRBV7-9 and TRBJ2-7, the complete variable domain reads DTGVSQNPRHKITKRGQNVTFRCDPISEHNRLYWYRQTLGQGPEFLTYFQNEAQLEKSRLLSDRFSAERPKGSFSTLEIQRTEQGDSAMYLCASSRQGGEQYFGPGTRLTVT.

The genes are TRBV5-6 and TRBJ2-5, with 7 bases matching TRBD2. This CDR3 is built from 14 residues. V was pared by 1 base and J by 5 bases, with 5 bases of the junction left unmatched. Germline assignment: CDR1 SGHDT and CDR2 YYEEEE. CDR3 sequence reads: CASSLYGGSETQYF. DNA for the CDR3: TGTGCCAGCAGCTTGTACGGGGGGAGTGAGACCCAGTACTTC.